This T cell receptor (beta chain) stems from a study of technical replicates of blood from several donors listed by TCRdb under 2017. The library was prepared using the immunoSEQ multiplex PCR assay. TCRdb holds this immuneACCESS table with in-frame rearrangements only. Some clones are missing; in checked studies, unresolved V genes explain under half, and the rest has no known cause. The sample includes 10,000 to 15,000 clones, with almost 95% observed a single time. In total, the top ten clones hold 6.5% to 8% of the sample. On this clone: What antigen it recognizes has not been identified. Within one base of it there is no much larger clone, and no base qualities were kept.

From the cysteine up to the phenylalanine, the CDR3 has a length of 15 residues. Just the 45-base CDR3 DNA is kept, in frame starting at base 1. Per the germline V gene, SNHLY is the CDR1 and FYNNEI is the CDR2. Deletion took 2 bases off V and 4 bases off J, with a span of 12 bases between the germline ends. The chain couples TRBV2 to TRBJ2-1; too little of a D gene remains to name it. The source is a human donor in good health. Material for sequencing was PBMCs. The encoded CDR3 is CASSELQPQYNEQFF. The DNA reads TGTGCCAGCAGTGAACTCCAACCCCAGTACAATGAGCAGTTCTTC.